Below are 20 T cell receptor beta chains sequenced from a single sample in a study of molecular identifiers for immune sequencing clone quantification listed by TCRdb under 2018. The library was obtained by PCR. The sample was run on an Illumina HiSeq 4000. TCRdb cleaned the public reads at Q25 with fastp, built clones with MiXCR and kept in-frame beta chains. Here each entry gathers all rows of one CDR3 protein and keeps the most common genes and DNA. Present in this sample are 300,000 to 400,000 distinct CDR3 sequences, about a fifth of which were seen just once. The top ten constitute approximately 0.8% of the sample. The specimen was naive CD8+ T cells from blood, with Jurkat cell RNA spiked in. This specimen's cell subset or site label, per the study, means: FACS-sorted CD8+CD4-CCR7+CD45RA+ naive T cells. These TCRs come from a human donor in good health. Some libraries in this study had Jurkat cell RNA spiked in.

This clonotype was seen many times. V gene TRBV5-1 combines with J gene TRBJ2-5; TRBD2 matches at 9 bases. J was trimmed by 1 base and V by 0 bases; bases with no gene match: 4. The length of the CDR3 is 16 residues. Per the germline V gene, CDR1 is SGHRS and CDR2 is YFSETQ. DNA of the CDR3: TGCGCCAGCAGCTTGGTAGTAGCGGGGGCCCAAGAGACCCAGTACTTC. It specifies CASSLVVAGAQETQYF.

This clonotype was seen repeatedly, ten times or more. This chain joins TRBV12-3 or TRBV12-4 and TRBJ1-6, with no clear D. The CDR3 covers 14 residues. Trimming cost V 3 bases and J 10 bases, with 13 bases left between them. The CDR3 DNA reads TGTGCCAGCAGTTTCCCTGGCCCCGGGTCACCCCTCCACTTT. Residues: CASSFPGPGSPLHF.

This clonotype was counted ten times or more. The chain employs TRBV28 and TRBJ2-5; D is possibly TRBD1 or TRBD2 (5 bases each). Trimming left V 6 bases short and J 7 bases short, with 15 bases between. Germline V gives CDR1 MDHEN, CDR2 SYDVKM. CDR3 length: 13 amino acids. CDR3 protein: CASRGRMTGTQYF. CDR3 DNA sequence: TGTGCCAGCAGGGGACGGATGACGGGGACCCAGTACTTC.

The sample holds many counts of this clonotype. The genes are TRBV27 and TRBJ2-7, with unresolved D. Germline V gene sequence: CDR1 MNHEY, CDR2 SMNVEV (reference sequence). V lost 0 bases, J lost 3 bases, and 6 bases lay in between. The CDR3 covers 13 residues. The CDR3 coding sequence is TGTGCCAGCAGTTTATCTACCGGCTACGAGCAGTACTTC. It encodes CASSLSTGYEQYF.

This clonotype was found many times. This chain uses TRBV4-1 with TRBJ1-1, with 8 bases lining up with TRBD1. Germline CDR1 MGHRA, CDR2 YSYEKL. The length of the CDR3 is 15 residues. V lost 2 bases to trimming and J lost 4 bases; unmatched junction nucleotides: 6. Here the CDR3 reads CASSQMTGVATEAFF. The CDR3 DNA follows: TGCGCCAGCAGCCAAATGACAGGGGTTGCCACTGAAGCTTTCTTT.

The rearrangement uses TRBV9 and TRBJ2-5; the match to TRBD1 covers 7 bases. The V gene's germline CDR1 is SGDLS and CDR2 YYNGEE. CDR3 length: 13 residues. After removal of 6 bases from V and 4 bases from J, the junction contained 6 bases not matched to a gene. The CDR3 DNA reads TGTGCCAGCAACACAGGGGACGGAGAGACCCAGTACTTC. This codes for CASNTGDGETQYF.

This sequence joins TRBV20-1 and TRBJ2-1; no definite D call. Germline CDR1 DFQATT, CDR2 SNEGSKA (reference sequence). Trimming pared 0 bases from V and 10 bases from J, leaving 19 bases between. The CDR3 consists of 15 residues. Written as DNA, the CDR3 is TGCAGTGCTAGAGATTTAAACAGATACTCCTACGAGCAGTTCTTC. This translates into CSARDLNRYSYEQFF.

A note on this clonotype: A much larger clone sits a single nucleotide away, making a read error possible. V and J are TRBV29-1 and TRBJ1-1, with a possible D match to TRBD1 (5 bases). This CDR3 has 12 amino acids. V lost 7 bases to trimming and J lost 1 base, with 10 bases between them. Germline CDR1 SQVTM, CDR2 ANQGSEA. This CDR3 is CSASQGNTEAFF. The CDR3 nucleotides are TGCAGCGCGTCCCAGGGGAACACTGAAGCTTTCTTT.

This clonotype was seen a few times. The J gene is TRBJ2-2, the V gene TRBV4-3; weak D call: TRBD1 (6 bases). V gave up 5 bases and J gave up 1 base, with 11 bases separating them. The CDR3 runs 15 residues. CDR1 is LGHNA and CDR2 is YSLEER in the germline V gene. The CDR3 reads CASSVGQMNTGELFF. The CDR3, as DNA: TGCGCCAGCAGCGTAGGACAGATGAACACCGGGGAGCTGTTTTTT.

This clonotype was observed at least ten times. This chain joins TRBV19 and TRBJ1-1, with D unresolved. The ends were cut back, 6 bases at V and 4 bases at J, with 9 bases in the middle. There are 12 residues in the CDR3. Germline CDR1 LNHDA, CDR2 SQIVND (reference sequence). CDR3 sequence (DNA): TGTGCCAGTAGCGGTTCCCCCACTGAAGCTTTCTTT. Residues: CASSGSPTEAFF.

This clonotype was observed a few times. This may be a read error, as it is one base from a much larger clone. Here the CDR3 omits its conserved ending phenylalanine or tryptophan, so a read error is the likely source. The CDR3 spells CASSLKSSYEQYL. Here the CDR3 DNA reads TGTGCCAGCAGCTTGAAGAGCTCCTACGAGCAGTACCTC. The chain has TRBV5-6 and TRBJ2-7; D is unresolved. Germline assignment: CDR1 SGHDT and CDR2 YYEEEE. The CDR3 totals 13 residues. The germline V and J ends were trimmed by 1 base and 0 bases, with 5 bases remaining between them.

This clonotype was detected once. A read error may be the cause here, since a much bigger clone is one base away. The missing conserved phenylalanine or tryptophan at the end of this CDR3 makes a read error likely. J is TRBJ2-3 and V is TRBV11-2; TRBD1 matches at 8 bases. V was clipped by 6 bases and J by 3 bases; unmatched bases: 5. This CDR3 is built from 14 residues. The germline CDR1 and CDR2 sequences are SGHAT and FQNNGV. CDR3 sequence reads: CASSTGGITDTQYS. Written as DNA, the CDR3 is TGTGCCAGCAGTACAGGGGGTATTACAGATACGCAGTATTCT.

Many counts were recorded for this clonotype. The chain links TRBV5-1 to TRBJ2-3, with a tentative D call TRBD2 (5 bases). Trimming took 0 bases from V and 3 from J, leaving 8 bases between them. Germline V gives CDR1 SGHRS, CDR2 YFSETQ. The CDR3 contains 14 residues. CDR3: CASSLEQRTDTQYF. CDR3 nucleotide sequence: TGCGCCAGCAGCTTGGAGCAGCGGACAGATACGCAGTATTTT.

In its sample, this clonotype was seen many times. The V gene is TRBV19, the J gene TRBJ2-1, with 12 bases matching TRBD1. CDR1 and CDR2 from the germline V gene are LNHDA and SQIVND (reference sequence). The trim removed 5 bases at V and 7 bases at J, leaving 12 bases unmatched. The CDR3 runs to 17 residues. The CDR3 DNA follows: TGTGCCAGTAGTTACCTCACGGGACAGGGGGCGCCTAATGAGCAGTTCTTC. Its translation is CASSYLTGQGAPNEQFF.

This clonotype showed up many times. The chain uses TRBV4-1 and TRBJ2-5; D call uncertain. The germline V and J ends were trimmed by 3 bases and 5 bases, with 10 bases remaining between them. The germline gives CDR1 MGHRA, CDR2 YSYEKL. This CDR3 contains 13 residues. CDR3 residues: CASSQTRAETQYF. The CDR3 DNA follows: TGCGCCAGCAGCCAGACCCGAGCGGAGACCCAGTACTTC.

Many counts were recorded for this clonotype. The chain couples TRBV7-2 to TRBJ2-7, with D perhaps matching TRBD2 (5 bases). Trimming left V 1 base short and J 2 bases short, with 6 bases between. The CDR3 length is 13 residues. Germline V gene lookup returns CDR1 SGHTA and CDR2 FQGNSA. The CDR3 DNA follows: TGTGCCAGCAGCTTAGACGGGACCTACGAGCAGTACTTC. It yields the protein CASSLDGTYEQYF.

On this clonotype: This may be a read error, as it is one base from a much larger clone. The chain uses TRBV9 and TRBJ1-1, with unresolved D. The CDR3 length is 13 residues. Per the germline V gene, CDR1 is SGDLS and CDR2 is YYNGEE. CDR3 amino acids: CAGSVVENTEAFF. CDR3 nucleotides: TGTGCCGGCAGCGTAGTAGAAAACACTGAAGCTTTCTTT.

This clonotype has more than one count but fewer than ten. CDR3 in DNA: TGTGCCAGCAGTTTCACACAGGGAGTTGGACTAGCGGGAGTCTTCGGTGAGCAGTTCTTC. Encoded protein: CASSFTQGVGLAGVFGEQFF. The chain links TRBV28 to TRBJ2-1, with 13 bases identical to TRBD2. The CDR3 is 20 amino acids. CDR1 and CDR2 (germline): MDHEN, SYDVKM. V trimming: 3 bases; J trimming: 9 bases; junction bases outside the gene matches: 20.

On this clonotype itself: A much larger clone is a single base away; this may be a read error. V is TRBV5-6 and J is TRBJ1-1; 8 bases are a match to TRBD1. Germline V gene data show CDR1 as SGHDT and CDR2 as YYEEEE. The CDR3 has 15 residues. The CDR3 DNA reads TGTGCCAACAGCCCTGAACGGCAGGGGGCCACTGAAGCTTTCTTT. Its translation is CANSPERQGATEAFF.

A word on this clonotype: It may be a read error: a sequence one base away is much more abundant. The chain combines TRBV5-3 with TRBJ1-1; 8 bases align to TRBD1. TRBV5-3 is annotated as an ORF whose role is uncertain. This CDR3 is 13 amino acids long. The CDR3 coding sequence is TGTGCCAGCAGCTGGGCACAGGGGGTAGCAGCTTTCTTT. It is translated as CASSWAQGVAAFF.